This TCR beta chain comes out of a study of glioma-infiltrating T cells after dendritic cell vaccination. Study-level background: Dendritic cell vaccination trial patients had either newly diagnosed or recurrent glioblastoma. Autologous tumor lysate-pulsed dendritic cell vaccination was given between the early 2000s and the early 2010s.

Using immunoSEQ multiplex PCR, the repertoire was profiled, and TCRdb retains in-frame clones only, with some absent. The sample lists roughly 100,000 clones; around 87% were seen once. The study, taken as a whole, reports: Few patients contributed both blood and tumor specimens. Higher pretreatment TIL content predicted longer progression-free time and survival.

Time point of the sample: after dendritic cell vaccination, including at tumor progression/relapse. With V trimmed by 8 bases and J by 6 bases, 7 bases remained unmatched. There are 13 residues in the CDR3. In germline, CDR1 is SNHLY, CDR2 FYNNEI. This clone was seen once. The antigen remains unidentified. Here the sequenced sample was blood, taken after dendritic cell vaccination. The V gene is TRBV2, the J gene TRBJ2-7; 10 nucleotides line up with TRBD1. The receptor was isolated from a human donor with glioblastoma. CDR3 DNA: TGTGCCAGCCTATCCGACAGGGGGCGCGAGCAGTACTTC. Its protein product is CASLSDRGREQYF.